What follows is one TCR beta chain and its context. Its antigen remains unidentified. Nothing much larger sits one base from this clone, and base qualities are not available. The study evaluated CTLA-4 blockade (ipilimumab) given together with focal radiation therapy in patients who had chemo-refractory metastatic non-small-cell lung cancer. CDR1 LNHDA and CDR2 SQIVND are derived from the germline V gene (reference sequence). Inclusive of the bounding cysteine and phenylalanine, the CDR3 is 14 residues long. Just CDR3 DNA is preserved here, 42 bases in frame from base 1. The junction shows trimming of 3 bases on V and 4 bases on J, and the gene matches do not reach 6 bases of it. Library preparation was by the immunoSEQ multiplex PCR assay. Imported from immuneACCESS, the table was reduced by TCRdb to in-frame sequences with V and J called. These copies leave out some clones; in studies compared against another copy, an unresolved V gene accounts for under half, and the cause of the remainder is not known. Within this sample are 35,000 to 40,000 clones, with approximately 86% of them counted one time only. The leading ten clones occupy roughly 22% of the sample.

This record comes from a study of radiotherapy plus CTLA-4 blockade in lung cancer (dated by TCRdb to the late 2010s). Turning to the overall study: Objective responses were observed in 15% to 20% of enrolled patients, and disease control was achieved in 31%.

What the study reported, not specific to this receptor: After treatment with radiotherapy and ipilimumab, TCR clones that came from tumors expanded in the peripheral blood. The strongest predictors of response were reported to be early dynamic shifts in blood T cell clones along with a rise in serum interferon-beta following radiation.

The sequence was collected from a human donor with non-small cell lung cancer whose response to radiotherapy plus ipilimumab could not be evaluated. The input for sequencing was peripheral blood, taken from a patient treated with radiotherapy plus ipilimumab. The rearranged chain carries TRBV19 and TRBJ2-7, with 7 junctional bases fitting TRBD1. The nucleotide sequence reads TGTGCCAGTAGTATCGAGACAGGGTTATACGAGCAGTACTTC. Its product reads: CASSIETGLYEQYF.